Below, one T cell receptor (beta chain) is given with its context. This entry is derived from a study of blood T cell repertoires in COVID-19. Study as a whole: Two negative PCRs, clearance, or symptom resolution were required of recovered Cohort 3 donors.

The length of the CDR3 is 17 residues. Trimming cost V 4 bases and J 6 bases; bases outside gene matches: 14. Germline CDR1 is SGDLS and CDR2 is YYNGEE. The data were produced by immunoSEQ multiplex PCR, yet TCRdb's version contains in-frame clones alone and is incomplete. This repertoire shows more than 200,000 clones, 80% to 90% found once; its top ten account for 7.2%. Participant ages covered about 18 to 89 years across 20 to 25 US areas. The sequenced material came from PBMCs or T cells enriched from blood (not recorded which). The rearrangement uses TRBV9 and TRBJ2-1, with TRBD2 matching over 9 bases. The receptor was derived from a man younger than 45 in a cohort exposed to, infected with or recovered from COVID-19 (not recorded which). The CDR3 sequence: CASSHPGGGRDTNEQFF. The CDR3 coding sequence is TGTGCCAGCAGCCATCCCGGGGGCGGGAGGGATACCAATGAGCAGTTCTTC. The complete variable domain, with remaining parts taken from reference TRBV9 and TRBJ2-1, reads DSGVTQTPKHLITATGQRVTLRCSPRSGDLSVYWYQQSLDQGLQFLIQYYNGEERAKGNILERFSAQQFPDLHSELNLSSLELGDSALYFCASSHPGGGRDTNEQFFGPGTRLTVL.